The 11 T cell receptor beta chains below were found in one sample sequenced in a study of blood T cells in healthy people across ages. Through a sample-barcoded 5' primer and a J-beta primer mix, a second PCR was run for roughly 6 to 12 cycles. TCRdb fed the 5' RACE reads into MiXCR, producing one record per CDR3 protein. Among 650,000 to 1,000,000 distinct CDR3 sequences, about 37% were seen once, and the ten largest hold 10% to 15%. Material: blood. These receptors came from a man between 18 and 29 years old in good health.

This sequence joins TRBV12-3 or TRBV12-4 and TRBJ2-2, with D uncertain. The V and J ends lost 4 bases and 4 bases respectively, with 16 bases between them. This CDR3 region has 16 residues. CDR3 residues: CASSYIDGSFTGELFF. The CDR3 bases are TGTGCCAGCAGTTACATCGACGGGTCCTTCACCGGGGAGCTGTTTTTT.

This clonotype was counted only a few times. V usage is TRBV27 and J usage is TRBJ2-3; tentatively, D is TRBD2 (7 bases). The CDR3 runs to 17 residues. Germline-derived CDR1 and CDR2 are MNHEY and SMNVEV (reference sequence). Trimming shortened V by 6 bases and J by 0 bases, and 19 bases separated the two germline ends. The CDR3 loop reads CASSPLRGAPSTDTQYF. CDR3 coding DNA: TGTGCCAGCAGCCCACTTCGGGGGGCCCCAAGCACAGATACGCAGTATTTT.

This clonotype was counted between two and nine times. The gene calls are TRBV14 and TRBJ2-3, with D perhaps TRBD1 (5 bases). The CDR3 contains 15 residues. The germline gives CDR1 SGHDN, CDR2 FVKESK. V was shortened by 4 bases and J by 1 base, with 12 bases between the two germline ends. The DNA of the CDR3 is TGTGCCAGCAGCCGTTGGACAAGTGGCACAGATACGCAGTATTTT. The encoded protein is CASSRWTSGTDTQYF.

This clonotype was seen only a few times. The rearrangement joins TRBV6-6 to TRBJ2-3; 7 positions agree with TRBD1. The CDR3 is made up of 15 amino acids. Germline trimming cut 6 bases from V and 2 bases from J; bases unmatched to any gene: 8. Germline V lookup: CDR1 MNHNY, CDR2 SVGAGI (reference sequence). The CDR3 DNA sequence: TGTGCCAGCAGCCAAGACAGGGTTGACACAGATACGCAGTATTTT. Translating gives CASSQDRVDTDTQYF.

This clonotype was counted a few times. The chain has TRBV7-2 and TRBJ2-3, with D possibly matching TRBD1 (5 bases). This CDR3 comprises 16 residues. CDR1 and CDR2 from the germline V gene are SGHTA and FQGNSA. V was trimmed by 5 bases and J by 8 bases, leaving 23 bases between them. CDR3 nucleotides: TGTGCCAGCAGCCAAAACGTGGGCCAGGGTTTCCTTACGCAGTATTTT. Its translation: CASSQNVGQGFLTQYF.

A remark on this clonotype: This clone may be a read error of a much larger clone one base away. This chain joins TRBV5-1 and TRBJ1-2, with 11 positions matching TRBD1. CDR3 size: 14 residues. The germline V gene encodes CDR1 SGHRS and CDR2 YFSETQ. The V gene end was trimmed by 4 bases and the J gene end by 10 bases; junction bases not matched to a gene: 9. The CDR3 here is CASSRTGGDDAYTF. The CDR3 nucleotides read TGCGCCAGCAGCCGGACAGGGGGCGATGATGCCTACACCTTC. The full variable domain, with the rest looked up from reference TRBV5-1 and TRBJ1-2, is KAGVTQTPRYLIKTRGQQVTLSCSPISGHRSVSWYQQTPGQGLQFLFEYFSETQRNKGNFPGRFSGRQFSNSRSEMNVSTLELGDSALYLCASSRTGGDDAYTFGSGTRLTVV.

About this clonotype itself: A much larger clone lies a single base off, so this may be a read error. The genes are TRBV4-3 and TRBJ1-6; a possible D gene is TRBD1 (6 bases). The CDR3 is made up of 15 amino acids. The germline CDR1 and CDR2 sequences are LGHNA and YSLEER. CDR3 loop: CASSPDSSYNSPPHF. The DNA of the CDR3 is TGCGCCAGCAGCCCGGACAGCTCCTATAATTCACCCCCCCACTTT.

The chain joins TRBV28 to TRBJ1-2; 8 bases line up with TRBD1. Germline V CDR1 and CDR2: MDHEN, SYDVKM. CDR3 length equals 13 residues. Germline trimming cut 6 bases from V and 8 bases from J; bases unmatched to any gene: 8. CDR3 sequence: CASSYGQGQGYTF. As DNA, the CDR3 is TGTGCCAGCAGCTACGGACAGGGCCAAGGCTACACCTTC.

This chain joins TRBV12-3 or TRBV12-4 and TRBJ1-1; D gene uncertain. V lost 5 bases to trimming and J lost 7 bases, with 20 bases between them. The CDR3 extends over 15 amino acids. The CDR3 bases are TGTGCCAGCAGTCGGGCTGTGGGGTCCCGAGTTGAAGCTTTCTTT. Translating it yields CASSRAVGSRVEAFF.

The CDR3: CASRQDPNQPQHF. DNA of the CDR3: TGCGCCAGTCGACAGGATCCTAATCAGCCCCAGCATTTT. V is TRBV5-1 and J is TRBJ1-5; weak D call: TRBD1 (6 bases). The CDR3 has 13 residues. CDR1 and CDR2 (germline): SGHRS, YFSETQ. The V end was cut by 8 bases, the J end by 4 bases, with 13 bases between.

This chain connects TRBV7-2 to TRBJ1-1, with D unclear. In germline, CDR1 is SGHTA, CDR2 FQGNSA. Between the trimmed V and J ends, which lost 1 base and 6 bases, there was a span of 15 bases. The CDR3 length is 15 residues. The CDR3 region is CASSLVGVEVSEAFF. Here the CDR3 DNA reads TGTGCCAGCAGCTTAGTGGGCGTGGAGGTATCTGAAGCTTTCTTT.